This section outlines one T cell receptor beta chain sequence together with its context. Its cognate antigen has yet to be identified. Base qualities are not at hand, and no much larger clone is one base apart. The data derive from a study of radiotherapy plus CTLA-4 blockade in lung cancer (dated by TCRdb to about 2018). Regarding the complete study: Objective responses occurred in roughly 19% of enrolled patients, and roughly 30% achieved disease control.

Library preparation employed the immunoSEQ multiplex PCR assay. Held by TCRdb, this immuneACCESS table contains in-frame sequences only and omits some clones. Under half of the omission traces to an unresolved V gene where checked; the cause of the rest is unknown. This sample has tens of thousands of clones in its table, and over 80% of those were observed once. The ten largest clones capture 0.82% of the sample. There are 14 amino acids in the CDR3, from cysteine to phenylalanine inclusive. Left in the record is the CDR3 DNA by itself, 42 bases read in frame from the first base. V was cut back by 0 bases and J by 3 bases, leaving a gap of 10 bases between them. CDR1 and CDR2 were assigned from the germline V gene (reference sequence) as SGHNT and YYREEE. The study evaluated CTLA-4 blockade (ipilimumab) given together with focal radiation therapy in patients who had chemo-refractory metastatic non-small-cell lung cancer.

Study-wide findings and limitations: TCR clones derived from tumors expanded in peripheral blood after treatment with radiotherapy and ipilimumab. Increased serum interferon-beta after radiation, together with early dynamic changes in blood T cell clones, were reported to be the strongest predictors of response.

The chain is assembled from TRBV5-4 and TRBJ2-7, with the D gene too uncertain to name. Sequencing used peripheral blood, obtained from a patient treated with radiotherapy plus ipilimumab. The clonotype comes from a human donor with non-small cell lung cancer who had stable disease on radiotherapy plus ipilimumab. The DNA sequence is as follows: TGTGCCAGCAGCTTGGATGCCAACGGCTACGAGCAGTACTTC. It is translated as CASSLDANGYEQYF.